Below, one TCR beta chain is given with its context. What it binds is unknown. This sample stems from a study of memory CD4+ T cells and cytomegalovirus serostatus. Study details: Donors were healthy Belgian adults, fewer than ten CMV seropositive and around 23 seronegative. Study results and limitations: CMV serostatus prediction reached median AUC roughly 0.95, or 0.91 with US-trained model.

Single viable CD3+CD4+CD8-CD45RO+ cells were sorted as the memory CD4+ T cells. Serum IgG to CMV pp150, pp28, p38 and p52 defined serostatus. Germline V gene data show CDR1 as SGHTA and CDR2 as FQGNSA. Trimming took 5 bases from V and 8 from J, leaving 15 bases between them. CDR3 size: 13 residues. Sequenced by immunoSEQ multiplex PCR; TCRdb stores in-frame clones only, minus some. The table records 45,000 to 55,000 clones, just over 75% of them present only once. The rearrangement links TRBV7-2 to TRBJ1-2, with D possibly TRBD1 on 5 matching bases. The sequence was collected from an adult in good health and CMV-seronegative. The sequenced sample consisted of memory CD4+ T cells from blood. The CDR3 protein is CASSRPPGGGYTF. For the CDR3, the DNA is TGTGCCAGCAGCCGGCCCCCCGGGGGGGGCTACACCTTC.